This TCR beta chain was sequenced during a study of identical twins. The study, taken as a whole, reports: Less excess twin sharing appeared in beta out-of-frame sequences. The models gave estimates that fell short of the out-of-frame TCR alpha sharing seen in monozygotic twins. Researchers reported excess low generation probability among twin-shared out-of-frame alpha sequences. The presence of invariant MAIT and iNKT cells could partly confound analyses of zero-insertion sequences.

The CDR3 covers 14 residues. V shed 2 bases and J shed 4 bases, with 8 bases lying between them. Using its own MiXCR run on the 5' RACE reads, TCRdb lists one record per CDR3 protein. Altogether under 900,000 distinct CDR3 sequences are present, 9% to 15% being singletons, with the ten largest covering about 1.5%. This clonotype was seen more than once but under ten times. Its antigen is not known. The same data also went into a second study, on yellow fever vaccine responses in identical twins.

The rearrangement links TRBV12-3 or TRBV12-4 to TRBJ2-2, with D uncertain. Material: PBMCs. This clonotype was obtained from a woman under 30 in good health. Here the CDR3 reads CASSLPLPTGELFF. Here the CDR3 DNA reads TGTGCCAGCAGTTTACCGCTACCCACCGGGGAGCTGTTTTTT.